The present T cell receptor (beta chain) was sequenced within a study of cytomegalovirus exposure and HLA in healthy donors. Broader study findings: Reported performance of the classifier showed diagnosis of cytomegalovirus status with high specificity and sensitivity.

The CDR3 length is 15 residues. With V trimmed by 0 bases and J by 2 bases, 2 bases remained unmatched. Germline assignment: CDR1 SGDLS and CDR2 YYNGEE. Primers included in the PCR were 60 Vbeta and 13 Jbeta primers. Using immunoSEQ multiplex PCR, the repertoire was profiled, and TCRdb retains in-frame clones only, with some absent. This repertoire shows over 150,000 clones, 75% to 90% found once; its top ten account for roughly 2%. Comment on this clone: Its antigen is still unknown. This specimen includes other DNA sequences encoding the same CDR3.

The specimen was PBMCs. The chain has TRBV9 and TRBJ2-1, with 7 nucleotides matching TRBD1. The sequence was collected from a human donor in good health. CDR3 sequence reads: CASSVEGGPYNEQFF. CDR3 nucleotide sequence: TGTGCCAGCAGCGTAGAAGGGGGCCCCTACAATGAGCAGTTCTTC.